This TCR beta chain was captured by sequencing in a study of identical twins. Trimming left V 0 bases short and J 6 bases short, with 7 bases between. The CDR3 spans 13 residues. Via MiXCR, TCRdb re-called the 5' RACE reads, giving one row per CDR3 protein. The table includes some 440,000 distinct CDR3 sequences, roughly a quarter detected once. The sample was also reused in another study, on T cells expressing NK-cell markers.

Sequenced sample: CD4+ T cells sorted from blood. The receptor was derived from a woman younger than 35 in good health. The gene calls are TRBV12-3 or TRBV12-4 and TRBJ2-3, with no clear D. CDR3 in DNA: TGTGCCAGCAGTTTAGCGCCACTCGATACGCAGTATTTT. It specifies CASSLAPLDTQYF.